This T cell receptor beta chain was captured by sequencing in a study of technical replicates of blood from several donors. Germline V gene lookup returns CDR1 GTSNPN and CDR2 SVGIG (reference sequence). The CDR3 length is 16 residues. Trimming removed 2 bases from V and 5 bases from J; junction bases left unmatched: 7. This clone is a singleton in its sample. Clones were read by immunoSEQ multiplex PCR, and TCRdb kept only the in-frame ones, dropping some. The data hold roughly 64,000 clones, with 70% to 90% observed a single time. The clonotype originates from a human donor in good health. Some clones in this sample may be carry-over from other donors' samples. The sample consisted of PBMCs. V gene TRBV30 combines with J gene TRBJ2-5; 14 bases are a match to TRBD2. The CDR3 bases are TGTGCCTGGAGTACCGGGACTAGCGGGAGTGGGGAGACCCAGTACTTC. It yields the protein CAWSTGTSGSGETQYF.